This T cell receptor (beta chain) emerged from a study of vaccination effects on CD4 cells after COVID-19. In the study overall: Participants received two doses of either the BNT162b2 or mRNA-1273 vaccine.

Germline-derived CDR1 and CDR2 are SQVTM and ANQGSEA. The CDR3 has 11 residues. V gave up 4 bases and J gave up 8 bases, with 8 bases separating them. Whole-study findings and limits: In healthy vaccinees, only 1 of 255 vaccine-induced clones cross-reacted with common cold coronaviruses.

In regard to this clone: Its antigen is undetermined.

Only in-frame clones appear in the TCRdb table, and some are missing; sequencing was by immunoSEQ multiplex PCR. The sample shows 71,000 or so clones, approximately 79% of them seen only once. Ahead of sequencing, the ViraFEST assay grew antigen-specific CD4+ T cells using viral peptide pools. Subsequent to a culture period of approximately 11 days, CD4+ T cells were isolated. Having tested negative for nucleocapsid antibodies, the vaccine recipients showed no prior SARS-CoV-2 infection. Researchers reported culturing 2 million to 2.5 million PBMC in each well, adding 10 IU/ml IL-2 and roughly 11 ug/ml peptides.

This receptor was taken from a human donor who received a COVID-19 vaccine. Sequencing used CD4+ T cells from PBMCs cultured with HCoV-OC43 spike peptides, obtained before COVID-19 vaccination. Subset indicated: HCoV-OC43 spike overlapping peptide pool stimulation. This chain links TRBV29-1 with TRBJ1-4; D is perhaps TRBD1 (5 bases). The CDR3 nucleotides read TGCAGCGTTGTTGGGGGGGAAAAACTGTTTTTT. It specifies CSVVGGEKLFF.